Following are 18 T cell receptor beta chains from one sample sequenced in a study of T cell responses to AZD1222 COVID-19 vaccine. Here immunoSEQ multiplex PCR was the method, and the copy in TCRdb shows in-frame clones only, minus some. The sample shows about 81,000 clones, 75% to 95% of them seen only once. The starting material was peripheral blood, obtained 28 days after the second AZD1222 dose. These receptors all stem from an adult who received the AZD1222 COVID-19 vaccine.

The gene calls are TRBV9 and TRBJ2-1; TRBD2 matches 11 bases. V was clipped by 0 bases and J by 7 bases; unmatched bases: 9. This CDR3 is 17 amino acids long. Germline CDR1 is SGDLS and CDR2 is YYNGEE. The CDR3 coding sequence is TGTGCCAGCAGCGTAGTGGCTAGCGGGAGGTCGGGGAATGAGCAGTTCTTC. Its translation: CASSVVASGRSGNEQFF. The full variable domain, with the rest looked up from reference TRBV9 and TRBJ2-1, is DSGVTQTPKHLITATGQRVTLRCSPRSGDLSVYWYQQSLDQGLQFLIQYYNGEERAKGNILERFSAQQFPDLHSELNLSSLELGDSALYFCASSVVASGRSGNEQFFGPGTRLTVL.

V gene TRBV3-1 (or the pseudogene TRBV3-2) combines with J gene TRBJ2-3; D possibly corresponds to TRBD1 (6 bases). The germline V gene has CDR1 LGHDT and CDR2 YNNKEL (reference sequence). The CDR3 consists of 14 residues. With 1 base removed from V and 4 bases from J, the gap between germline ends came to 9 bases. The CDR3 sequence: CASSQAQGSDTQYF. In nucleotides, the CDR3 is TGTGCCAGCAGCCAAGCACAGGGCTCAGATACGCAGTATTTT.

This sequence joins TRBV4-3 and TRBJ1-2; TRBD1 matches 8 bases. The CDR3 runs 17 residues. The V and J ends lost 1 base and 3 bases, in that order; junction bases with no gene match: 10. Germline CDR1 reads LGHNA; CDR2 reads YSLEER. The CDR3 reads CASSQGAGGEGYYGYTF. The CDR3 DNA reads TGCGCCAGCAGCCAAGGGGCAGGGGGCGAGGGGTACTATGGCTACACCTTC.

J is TRBJ2-7 and V is TRBV7-9; D not resolved. Germline-derived CDR1 and CDR2 are SEHNR and FQNEAQ (reference sequence). V was clipped by 5 bases and J by 2 bases, with 13 bases between them. The length of the CDR3 is 14 residues. The CDR3, as DNA: TGTGCCAGCAGCGTGCGCGGCACAGCCTACGAGCAGTACTTC. Translating it yields CASSVRGTAYEQYF.

The chain joins TRBV6-5 to TRBJ2-7; 10 bases map to TRBD1. The CDR3 is made up of 15 amino acids. Germline V CDR1 and CDR2: MNHEY, SVGAGI. The ends lost 6 bases at V and 1 base at J; junction bases unmatched: 6. The CDR3 reads CASRSGTGASYEQYF. In nucleotides, the CDR3 is TGTGCCAGCAGATCCGGGACAGGGGCGTCCTACGAGCAGTACTTC.

The CDR3 sequence is CASSQYSGRVKDTQYF. Written as DNA, the CDR3 is TGCGCCAGCAGCCAATATAGCGGGAGAGTCAAAGATACGCAGTATTTT. This chain connects TRBV4-3 to TRBJ2-3, with 9 bases fitting TRBD2. This CDR3 contains 16 residues. V dropped 2 bases and J dropped 5; count of bases not matched to a gene: 8. Germline-derived CDR1 and CDR2 are LGHNA and YSLEER.

This clone came up a few times. The chain employs TRBV3-1 (or the pseudogene TRBV3-2) and TRBJ2-7; 8 bases match TRBD1. There are 12 residues in the CDR3. Per the germline V gene, CDR1 is LGHDT and CDR2 is YNNKEL (reference sequence). V gave up 8 bases and J gave up 4 bases; unmatched junction bases: 4. The CDR3 spells CASLGDRYEQYF. The CDR3 DNA reads as TGTGCCAGCCTTGGGGACAGGTACGAGCAGTACTTC.

The rearrangement joins TRBV10-1 to TRBJ2-7; D is possibly TRBD2 (5 bases). Germline CDR1 reads WNHNN; CDR2 reads SYGVQD (reference sequence). Trimming shortened V by 5 bases and J by 3 bases, and 11 bases separated the two germline ends. This CDR3 has 13 residues. The CDR3 loop reads CASSSGVNYEQYF. The CDR3 bases are TGCGCCAGCAGTTCCGGGGTTAACTACGAGCAGTACTTC.

V gene TRBV10-3 combines with J gene TRBJ1-1, with a possible D match to TRBD1 (5 bases). Germline loops: CDR1 ENHRY, CDR2 SYGVKD. Trimming took 8 bases from V and 3 from J, leaving 13 bases between them. The CDR3 is 13 amino acids. This CDR3 reads CAIGRGRDTEAFF. The CDR3 DNA reads as TGTGCCATCGGTAGGGGACGGGACACTGAAGCTTTCTTT.

V and J are TRBV27 and TRBJ1-4, with 8 bases identical to TRBD1. V dropped 6 bases and J dropped 7; count of bases not matched to a gene: 19. CDR3 size: 18 residues. Germline lookup yields CDR1 MNHEY and CDR2 SMNVEV (reference sequence). This CDR3 is CASSPSSQGARLGEKLFF. The CDR3 region has the DNA TGTGCCAGCAGCCCCAGTTCTCAGGGGGCGCGTCTTGGTGAAAAACTGTTTTTT. Based on the CDR3 plus reference TRBV27 and TRBJ1-4, the full variable domain is EAQVTQNPRYLITVTGKKLTVTCSQNMNHEYMSWYRQDPGLGLRQIYYSMNVEVTDKGDVPEGYKVSRKEKRNFPLILESPSPNQTSLYFCASSPSSQGARLGEKLFFGSGTQLSVL.

The rearrangement links TRBV28 to TRBJ1-2; TRBD1 agrees at 9 bases. CDR3 length: 14 residues. Germline trimming cut 2 bases from V and 6 bases from J; bases unmatched to any gene: 4. Germline assignment: CDR1 MDHEN and CDR2 SYDVKM. The CDR3 spells CASSLGDREDGYTF. CDR3 in DNA: TGTGCCAGCAGTTTAGGGGACAGGGAGGATGGCTACACCTTC.

The gene calls are TRBV6-5 and TRBJ2-7; 7 positions match TRBD1. The length of the CDR3 is 14 residues. V lost 7 bases to trimming and J lost 1 base; unmatched junction nucleotides: 7. Germline loops: CDR1 MNHEY, CDR2 SVGAGI. The CDR3 sequence: CASIPGTASYEQYF. The CDR3 coding sequence is TGTGCCAGCATCCCCGGGACAGCTTCCTACGAGCAGTACTTC.

The chain combines TRBV27 with TRBJ1-4; D is ambiguous. CDR1 and CDR2 from the germline V gene are MNHEY and SMNVEV (reference sequence). Trimming took 3 bases from V and 7 from J, leaving 24 bases between them. The CDR3 spans 18 residues. CDR3 DNA: TGTGCCAGCAGTTTCGGCGCGGCGCCCCGAGGGCAGGTTGAAAAACTGTTTTTT. This translates into CASSFGAAPRGQVEKLFF.

CDR3 sequence (DNA): TGCGCCAGCAGCAGGGGACAGAATCAATTCACAGATACGCAGTATTTT. Its translation: CASSRGQNQFTDTQYF. This chain connects TRBV5-1 to TRBJ2-3; TRBD1 matches at 7 bases. The junction had 10 bases not matched to a gene; V was cut back by 4 bases and J by 2 bases. This CDR3 has 16 amino acids. From germline, CDR1 is SGHRS and CDR2 YFSETQ.

This clone showed up just once. The DNA for the CDR3 is TGTGCCAGCAGTTACACTTTACTAGCGGCCGAGCAGTTCTTC. This translates into CASSYTLLAAEQFF. The rearrangement links TRBV6-6 to TRBJ2-1; 8 nucleotides match TRBD2. CDR1 and CDR2 (germline): MNHNY, SVGAGI (reference sequence). Germline trimming cut 2 bases from V and 10 bases from J; bases unmatched to any gene: 7. There are 14 residues in the CDR3.

V gene TRBV5-1 combines with J gene TRBJ2-7; 9 bases align to TRBD2. CDR1 is SGHRS, CDR2 YFSETQ, per germline. The CDR3 has 14 residues. V was pared by 4 bases and J by 3 bases, with 5 bases of the junction left unmatched. CDR3 region: CASSLAGGFYEQYF. CDR3 in DNA: TGCGCCAGCAGCCTTGCGGGAGGGTTCTACGAGCAGTACTTC.

The chain employs TRBV6-6 and TRBJ1-4; 9 bases are shared with TRBD1. The CDR3 loop spans 16 amino acids. In germline, CDR1 is MNHNY, CDR2 SVGAGI (reference sequence). With 6 bases clipped from V and 0 bases from J, the junction kept 5 bases outside the gene matches. The CDR3 region has the DNA TGTGCCAGCAGCCGGGACAGGGCTACAACTAATGAAAAACTGTTTTTT. As protein: CASSRDRATTNEKLFF.

As concerns this clone: In the same sample, other DNA sequences code for this CDR3. The chain combines TRBV5-4 with TRBJ1-2, with a tentative D call TRBD1 (5 bases). Germline CDR1 SGHNT, CDR2 YYREEE (reference sequence). CDR3 length: 14 residues. V was clipped by 0 bases and J by 5 bases, with 11 bases between them. CDR3 sequence: CASSLVEGDYGYTF. The CDR3 bases are TGTGCCAGCAGCTTGGTAGAAGGGGATTATGGCTACACCTTC.